This T cell receptor beta chain was obtained from a study of shared clonotypes between healthy human individuals. The study, taken as a whole, reports: Genetic and exposure-history diversity was limited by the small donor number.

Profiling relied on immunoSEQ multiplex PCR, and the TCRdb table lists in-frame clones only, not all of them. The sample shows 550,000 to 750,000 clones, around 90% of them seen only once. Trimming cost V 0 bases and J 3 bases, with 9 bases left between them. Germline CDR1 is MNHEY and CDR2 is SVGAGI. The CDR3 has 16 residues. CD8 cells classed as naive were CD45RO-negative and positively selected for CCR7, excluding terminally differentiated effector memory CD45RA+ cells. Healthy HIV-negative adults with no recent acute infections or vaccinations were recruited as donors. Concerning this clone itself: As yet, its antigen is unknown.

The sample consisted of naive CD8+ T cells sorted from blood. This TCR was sampled from a man under 40 in good health. The gene calls are TRBV6-5 and TRBJ2-6; D gene ambiguous. CDR3 in amino acids: CASSYSSSYGANVLTF. The CDR3 DNA follows: TGTGCCAGCAGTTACTCGTCATCGTATGGGGCCAACGTCCTGACTTTC.